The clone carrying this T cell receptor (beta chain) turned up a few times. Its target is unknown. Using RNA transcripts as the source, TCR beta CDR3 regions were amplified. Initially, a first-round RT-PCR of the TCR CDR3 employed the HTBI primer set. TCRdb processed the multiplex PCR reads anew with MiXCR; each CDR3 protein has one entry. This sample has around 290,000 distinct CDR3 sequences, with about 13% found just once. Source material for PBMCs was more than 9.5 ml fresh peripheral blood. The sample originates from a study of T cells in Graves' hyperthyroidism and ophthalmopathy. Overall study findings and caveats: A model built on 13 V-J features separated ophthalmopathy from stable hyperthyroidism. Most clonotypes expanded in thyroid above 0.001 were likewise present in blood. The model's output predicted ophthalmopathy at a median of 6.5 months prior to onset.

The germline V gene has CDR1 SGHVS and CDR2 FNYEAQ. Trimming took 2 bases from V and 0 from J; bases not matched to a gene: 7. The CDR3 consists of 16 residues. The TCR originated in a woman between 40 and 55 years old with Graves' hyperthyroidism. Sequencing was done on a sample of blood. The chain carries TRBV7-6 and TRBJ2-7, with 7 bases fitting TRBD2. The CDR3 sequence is CASSLMAGAPSYEQYF. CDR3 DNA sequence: TGTGCCAGCAGCTTAATGGCGGGAGCCCCCTCCTACGAGCAGTACTTC.